This T cell receptor beta chain was captured in a study of blood T cells in healthy people across ages (dated by TCRdb to about 2015). With regard to the full study: Template switching captured roughly one uniquely barcoded TCR beta cDNA molecule per two T cells in model experiments. To avoid experimental bias, donors of different ages were spread randomly across the sequencing lanes. Using the same blood draw, the study looked at two additional independent replicas of 1 million unique cDNA reads for two donors, one aged 18 to 30 and the other aged 80 or older. The donors were split into four age groups: young (average around 17 years), middle-aged (around 37), aged (roughly 68) and long-lived (over 80). The study measured age-related changes in TCR beta repertoire diversity using deep sequencing normalized with unique cDNA molecular identifiers. Broad study findings and their caveats: Compared with the aged group, the long-lived group had more naive CD4+ T cells, fewer expanded clones and increased TCR diversity, a pattern suggesting age selection. Since profiling was done on bulk unsorted PBMCs, naive and antigen-experienced compartments could not be conclusively compared. Observed TCR beta diversity per million T cells fell roughly linearly with age, and a significant reduction was already apparent by age around 39. Because donor CMV infection status was unknown, age-related changes in expanded clonotypes were potentially confounded. Total diversity estimates from one million sequenced T cells were considered lower bounds and underestimates. The percentage of naive T cells measured by flow cytometry correlated strongly with observed TCR beta diversity.

From the cysteine through the phenylalanine, the CDR3 covers 13 amino acids. Only the CDR3 part of the read is kept: 39 bases, read in frame from the first base. V trim: 11 bases; J trim: 3 bases; unmatched bases: 7. Looking up the germline V gene (reference sequence) yields CDR1 WNHNN and CDR2 SYGVQD. As regards this clonotype: The antigen it binds to is not known. It has no much larger one-base neighbor in the sample; base qualities were not kept.

Library construction relied on 5' RACE. Sequencing relied on an Illumina HiSeq 2500. A second roughly 7 to 12 cycle PCR used a sample-barcoded 5' primer and a J-beta primer mix. A template-switch 5' adaptor carrying 12 random nucleotides introduced a unique molecular identifier onto each TCR beta cDNA molecule. Each sample yielded at least 2.5 million CDR3-containing paired-end reads. First-strand cDNA synthesis was performed from all RNA using the Mint cDNA synthesis kit, with priming by a TRBC-specific oligonucleotide. All cDNA was treated with uracil-DNA glycosylase and then went through a first 18-cycle PCR with the universal primers M1SS and BC2_uni_R. From the authors' description of their analysis: Each sample was normalized by randomly selecting 1 million high-quality reads, each carrying a distinct molecular identifier. Reads with shared molecular identifiers were discarded instead of being binned into consensus sequences. MiTCR, with a Q25 quality threshold and the strictest error-elimination algorithm, was used for CDR3 identification, clonotype clustering and error correction. A nonparametric unseen species model using Euler transformation provided a lower-bound estimate of total TCR beta diversity. TCRdb trimmed public reads at Q25 via fastp, called clones via MiXCR and kept in-frame beta chains. Records with the same CDR3 protein are collapsed into one entry carrying the most frequent genes and DNA. These V and J calls are TCRdb output, not the study's own analysis. This sample has over a million distinct CDR3 sequences in its table, and roughly 40% of those were observed once. The biggest ten clones account for 7.9% of the sample.

The approximately 40 donors, aged about 6 to 95 years, were systemically healthy Caucasian individuals from Russia. Each donor gave 8 to 10 milliliters of peripheral blood, drawn into EDTA-treated Vacutainer tubes. Ficoll-Paque density-gradient centrifugation was used to isolate PBMCs, with at least 7 million obtained per sample. Total RNA, at least 6 micrograms per sample, was extracted from PBMCs with Trizol reagent. For every donor, an aliquot of PBMCs went through flow cytometry to measure the percentages of naive CD45RAhigh/CD27high T cells. This clonotype originated in a woman between 18 and 29 years old in good health. This chain is built from TRBV10-1 and TRBJ2-7; TRBD1 agrees with 10 junctional bases. What was sequenced was blood. The CDR3 sequence is CAGHRDRGYEQYF. The bases read TGCGCCGGACACCGGGACAGGGGCTACGAGCAGTACTTC.